This T cell receptor beta chain was obtained from a study of neurological immune-mediated disorders. This clonotype has a handful of counts. The antigen is not known. By 5'RACE with 10-nucleotide random UMIs, the cDNA was made. In TCRdb, the 5' RACE reads were re-called with MiXCR into one record per CDR3 protein. The sample has about 77,000 distinct CDR3 sequences; about 9% are singletons. After removal of 2 bases from V and 5 bases from J, the junction contained 8 bases not matched to a gene. Germline V lookup: CDR1 SGHRS, CDR2 YFSETQ. The CDR3 length is 15 residues. As healthy controls, volunteers from a blood bank in Maryland, USA, were used. Study findings and constraints: Expanded clones shared no identical CDR3 amino acid sequences across subjects, which suggested private TCR-beta repertoires in all groups. Multiple sclerosis patients had less TCR clonal expansion than even healthy controls, unlike HTLV-1-associated myelopathy.

This TCR derives from a man aged 50-59 years in good health. This sequence joins TRBV5-1 and TRBJ2-5, with TRBD2 matching over 8 bases. The sample taken for sequencing was PBMCs. The CDR3 loop is CASSFIAGRYETQYF. The CDR3 DNA sequence: TGCGCCAGCAGCTTTATAGCGGGAAGATACGAGACCCAGTACTTC.